A selection of T cell receptor beta chains follows, all from one sample in a study of blood T cells in healthy people across ages. Using its own MiXCR run on the 5' RACE reads, TCRdb lists one record per CDR3 protein. This table has about 1.6 million distinct CDR3 sequences, 30% to 35% appearing once. The sample taken for sequencing was blood. These receptors were obtained from a woman younger than 45 in good health. CDR3s include the opening cysteine and the closing phenylalanine or tryptophan. The D gene is left open where the match is weak. Size is stated for part of the rows, as once, few or many counts, or as a class when the clone is expanded.

j_call: TRBJ1-2; clone_size: -; v_call: TRBV20-1; d_call: TRBD1; cdr3_nt: TGCAGTGCCCGGAGACAGGGGGCGTCTGACTATGGCTACACCTTC; cdr3_aa: CSARRQGASDYGYTF
j_call: TRBJ2-1; clone_size: few; v_call: TRBV2; d_call: -; cdr3_nt: TGTGCCAGCAGTGCAAGGGTTGGTAATGAGCAGTTCTTC; cdr3_aa: CASSARVGNEQFF
j_call: TRBJ2-1; clone_size: -; v_call: TRBV5-1; d_call: -; cdr3_nt: TGCGCCAGCAGCTTTAGCATAGGAGTTTTGGATGGGCAGTTCTTC; cdr3_aa: CASSFSIGVLDGQFF
j_call: TRBJ1-1; clone_size: few; v_call: TRBV5-1; d_call: TRBD1; cdr3_nt: TGTGCCAGCAGCCTGGGGGGACAGTTAAACACTGAAGCTTTCTTT; cdr3_aa: CASSLGGQLNTEAFF
j_call: TRBJ2-1; clone_size: -; v_call: TRBV3-1; d_call: -; cdr3_nt: TGTGCCAGCAGCCCCATCGGGGTCGGTGAGCAGTTCTTC; cdr3_aa: CASSPIGVGEQFF
j_call: TRBJ1-2; clone_size: -; v_call: TRBV5-1; d_call: -; cdr3_nt: TGCGTCCAGGCAGGAGGAAACTATGGCTACACCTTC; cdr3_aa: CVQAGGNYGYTF
j_call: TRBJ2-6; clone_size: few; v_call: TRBV2; d_call: -; cdr3_nt: TGTGCCAGTGCAGTCTTCTCTGGGGCCAACGTCCTGACTTTC; cdr3_aa: CASAVFSGANVLTF
j_call: TRBJ1-1; clone_size: -; v_call: TRBV12-3/TRBV12-4; d_call: -; cdr3_nt: TGTGCCAGCAGTTTTGGGGGTAGTAGCACTGAAGCTTTCTTT; cdr3_aa: CASSFGGSSTEAFF
j_call: TRBJ2-7; clone_size: many; v_call: TRBV4-1; d_call: -; cdr3_nt: TGCGCCAGCAGCCATGATCCATCTTACGAGCAGTACTTC; cdr3_aa: CASSHDPSYEQYF
j_call: TRBJ2-3; clone_size: few; v_call: TRBV12-3/TRBV12-4; d_call: TRBD2; cdr3_nt: TGTGCCAGCAGTTTTAAAGCGGGGGCCAGCACAGATACGCAGTATTTT; cdr3_aa: CASSFKAGASTDTQYF
j_call: TRBJ2-5; clone_size: -; v_call: TRBV29-1; d_call: -; cdr3_nt: TGCAGCCTCGAGGACCAGGGAGAGACCCAGTACTTC; cdr3_aa: CSLEDQGETQYF
j_call: TRBJ2-3; clone_size: -; v_call: TRBV9; d_call: TRBD2; cdr3_nt: TGTGCCAGCAGCGGGGGGACTAGCGAGAGCACAGATACGCAGTATTTT; cdr3_aa: CASSGGTSESTDTQYF
j_call: TRBJ2-1; clone_size: -; v_call: TRBV12-3/TRBV12-4; d_call: -; cdr3_nt: TGTGCCAGCAGTTTGATGGCCTACAATGAGCAGTTCTTC; cdr3_aa: CASSLMAYNEQFF
j_call: TRBJ2-1; clone_size: -; v_call: TRBV3-1; d_call: TRBD2; cdr3_nt: TGTGCCAGCACCCAAGCAAGCGGCGGGGGGACCTCCTACAATGAGCAGTTCTTC; cdr3_aa: CASTQASGGGTSYNEQFF
j_call: TRBJ2-1; clone_size: many; v_call: TRBV12-3/TRBV12-4; d_call: -; cdr3_nt: TGTGCCAGCAGCCGATCCACGGGCCTTGCCCAGTTCTTC; cdr3_aa: CASSRSTGLAQFF
j_call: TRBJ2-7; clone_size: -; v_call: TRBV27; d_call: -; cdr3_nt: TGTGCCAGCAGTGGCTTCGGCACCAGGGACTACGAGCAGTACTTC; cdr3_aa: CASSGFGTRDYEQYF
j_call: TRBJ2-7; clone_size: few; v_call: TRBV20-1; d_call: TRBD2; cdr3_nt: TGCAGTGCCCCACGCCTGTTAGCGGGAGGGTTCGACGAGCAGTACTTC; cdr3_aa: CSAPRLLAGGFDEQYF
j_call: TRBJ2-1; clone_size: few; v_call: TRBV7-2; d_call: TRBD2; cdr3_nt: TGTGCCAGCAGCTTAGTGCTAGCGGGAGGGGGGAATGAGCAGTTCTTC; cdr3_aa: CASSLVLAGGGNEQFF
j_call: TRBJ1-2; clone_size: -; v_call: TRBV29-1; d_call: TRBD1; cdr3_nt: TGCAGCGTTGAGAATCCGAGGACAGGGCTTAACTATGGCTACACCTTC; cdr3_aa: CSVENPRTGLNYGYTF
j_call: TRBJ2-1; clone_size: -; v_call: TRBV20-1; d_call: -; cdr3_nt: TGCAGTGCTAGAGTGGGGGAGGACAGGTTCTCCTACAATGAGCAGTTCTTC; cdr3_aa: CSARVGEDRFSYNEQFF
j_call: TRBJ2-7; clone_size: few; v_call: TRBV5-5; d_call: -; cdr3_nt: TGTGCCAGCAGCTTCGTTTCTCCCTCCTACGAGCAGTACTTC; cdr3_aa: CASSFVSPSYEQYF
j_call: TRBJ1-1; clone_size: -; v_call: TRBV27; d_call: -; cdr3_nt: TGTGCCAGCAGTTCCTCGGCGGGCCTGAGGGGAACTGAAGCTTTCTTT; cdr3_aa: CASSSSAGLRGTEAFF
j_call: TRBJ2-3; clone_size: -; v_call: TRBV28; d_call: -; cdr3_nt: TGTGCCAGCAGTCCCGGGGTCGGGTTAGGTGCGACAGATACGCAGTATTTT; cdr3_aa: CASSPGVGLGATDTQYF
j_call: TRBJ2-2; clone_size: once; v_call: TRBV6-7; d_call: -; cdr3_nt: TGTGCCACCTCTATCGGTCGGGACCCCCCCCTGGGAACCGGGGAGCTGTTTTTT; cdr3_aa: CATSIGRDPPLGTGELFF
j_call: TRBJ1-1; clone_size: few; v_call: TRBV10-3; d_call: -; cdr3_nt: TGTGCCATCAGCACAGTGAACACTGAAGCTTTCTTT; cdr3_aa: CAISTVNTEAFF
j_call: TRBJ2-3; clone_size: many; v_call: TRBV29-1; d_call: -; cdr3_nt: TGCAGCGTTGTTGAGGGGCTGAGTGCGCAGTATTTT; cdr3_aa: CSVVEGLSAQYF
j_call: TRBJ2-7; clone_size: -; v_call: TRBV7-3; d_call: TRBD2; cdr3_nt: TGTGCCGGCAGATTGACTAGCGGGGGCATCTACGAGCAGTACTTC; cdr3_aa: CAGRLTSGGIYEQYF
j_call: TRBJ2-3; clone_size: -; v_call: TRBV6-4; d_call: TRBD1; cdr3_nt: TGTGCCAGCAGTGGGACAGGGGAAGCAGATACGCAGTATTTT; cdr3_aa: CASSGTGEADTQYF
j_call: TRBJ1-4; clone_size: few; v_call: TRBV20-1; d_call: -; cdr3_nt: TGCAGTGCCGAGGCGACATCTCAAAATGAAAAACTGTTTTTT; cdr3_aa: CSAEATSQNEKLFF
j_call: TRBJ1-2; clone_size: -; v_call: TRBV27; d_call: TRBD1; cdr3_nt: TGTGCCAGCAGTCCGAAGGGACAGTTCTATGGCTACACCTTC; cdr3_aa: CASSPKGQFYGYTF
j_call: TRBJ2-1; clone_size: many; v_call: TRBV29-1; d_call: -; cdr3_nt: TGCAGCGTGGACGGACGGGACGAAAGAAGCTACAATGAGCAGTTCTTC; cdr3_aa: CSVDGRDERSYNEQFF
j_call: TRBJ2-5; clone_size: -; v_call: TRBV9; d_call: -; cdr3_nt: TGTGCCAGCAGCGTGGGCTGGACCGACCAAGAGACCCAGTACTTC; cdr3_aa: CASSVGWTDQETQYF
j_call: TRBJ2-1; clone_size: -; v_call: TRBV5-1; d_call: TRBD2; cdr3_nt: TGCGCCAGCAGCTTGTTTGGTAGCGGGACTGAGCAGTTCTTC; cdr3_aa: CASSLFGSGTEQFF
j_call: TRBJ2-1; clone_size: few; v_call: TRBV3-1; d_call: TRBD2; cdr3_nt: TGTGCCAGCAGCCAAAATCCAGCGGGGGCCCCCTTTTACAATGAGCAGTTCTTC; cdr3_aa: CASSQNPAGAPFYNEQFF
j_call: TRBJ2-5; clone_size: -; v_call: TRBV5-6; d_call: -; cdr3_nt: TGTGCCAGCAGCTTGGGGTCAGAAATTCAAGAGACCCAGTACTTC; cdr3_aa: CASSLGSEIQETQYF
j_call: TRBJ1-1; clone_size: few; v_call: TRBV7-6; d_call: -; cdr3_nt: TGTGCCAGCAGCTTAGGGCAAAAGGGCACTGAAGCTTTCTTT; cdr3_aa: CASSLGQKGTEAFF